These T cell receptor beta chains were read from a single sample in a study of shared clonotypes between healthy human individuals. Data came from immunoSEQ multiplex PCR; TCRdb stores just in-frame clones and leaves some out. The table records around 2,000,000 clones, roughly 91% of them present only once. Specimen: naive CD8+ T cells from PBMCs. These receptors originate from a man aged 18 to 30 in good health. Some clones in this sample may be carry-over from other donors' samples. CDR3s include the opening cysteine and the closing phenylalanine or tryptophan. The order of the fields is J gene, clone size, V gene, D gene, CDR3 DNA, CDR3 protein. A D gene is named only where the DNA matches it firmly. Clone size is not always given. Where it is, it says once, few, many or a class for expanded clones.

TRBJ2-1 - TRBV4-2 TRBD2 TGTGCCAGCAGCCCCCGACTAGCGGGAGAAATCGATGAGCAGTTCTTC CASSPRLAGEIDEQFF
TRBJ2-7 - TRBV9 - TGTGCCAGCAGCTCCCCCCGGGCGGGCGGCTACGAGCAGTACTTC CASSSPRAGGYEQYF
TRBJ2-1 - TRBV10-3 TRBD2 TGTGCCATCACAGACTCTAGCGGGACCCGGGGGGGGGTCAATGAGCAGTTCTTC CAITDSSGTRGGVNEQFF
TRBJ1-2 - TRBV6-1 - TGTGCCAGCAGTGAACTCTTCGATTGGCGGCCGGGGGGCTACACCTTC CASSELFDWRPGGYTF
TRBJ2-2 - TRBV7-3 - TGTGCCAGCAGCTCGGACTCTAGAACCGGGGAGCTGTTTTTT CASSSDSRTGELFF
TRBJ2-7 few TRBV28 - TGTGCCAGCAGTTTTAGGACTTGGCACGAGCAGTACTTC CASSFRTWHEQYF
TRBJ2-7 - TRBV5-1 - TGCGCCAGCAGCTTGGGAGACATGGACTACGAGCAGTACTTC CASSLGDMDYEQYF
TRBJ2-1 - TRBV13 TRBD2 TGTGCCAGCAGCCTTGGACTAGCGGAGGGCGGCTCCTACAATGAGCAGTTCTTC CASSLGLAEGGSYNEQFF
TRBJ2-6 - TRBV7-3 - TGTGCCAGCAGCTATTTAAGGGCCAACGTCCTGACTTTC CASSYLRANVLTF
TRBJ1-4 - TRBV7-9 TRBD1 TGTGCCAGCAGTTCCCCGGACAGGGTAGGCGAAAAACTGTTTTTT CASSSPDRVGEKLFF
TRBJ2-7 once TRBV27 - TGTGCCAGCAGAGACAGCGCATCCTACGAGCAGTACTTC CASRDSASYEQYF
TRBJ1-3 once TRBV27 - TGTGCCAGCAGGCCTGGGACGTACGACTCTGGAAACACCATATATTTT CASRPGTYDSGNTIYF
TRBJ2-1 - TRBV19 - TGTGCCAGTAGTATAGATGGGGCATCCAATGAGCAGTTCTTC CASSIDGASNEQFF
TRBJ2-2 - TRBV5-1 TRBD2 TGCGCCAGCAGCTTGGCCGCTCAGCGGGAGGTAGTCGCCGCCGGGGAGCTGTTTTTT CASSLAAQREVVAAGELFF
TRBJ1-1 - TRBV5-5 - TGTGCCAGCAGCTTGGCGGCTGGGGGCATGACTGAAGCTTTCTTT CASSLAAGGMTEAFF
TRBJ1-2 - TRBV7-9 - TGTGCCAGCAGCGACGGACCAGCCTCTTATGGCTACACCTTC CASSDGPASYGYTF